This T cell receptor (beta chain) appears in the sequencing data of a study of blood T cell repertoires in COVID-19. Study in general: T cells, B-cell-depleted T cells, or PBMCs provided the cDNA or gDNA that served as material.

CDR1 and CDR2 from the germline V gene are SQVTM and ANQGSEA. The CDR3 loop spans 15 amino acids. Losses at the gene ends were 3 bases for V and 1 base for J; bases not matched to a gene: 2. Authors' methods: Estimates of nucleated cell counts were drawn from the amplification of reference gene primers. Sequencing used immunoSEQ multiplex PCR; TCRdb keeps in-frame clones, though not all of them. From that table come the V and J calls and clone size; the DNA was used to work out D and trimming. The sample shows over 60,000 clones, roughly 87% of them seen only once. Sequencing was done on a sample of peripheral blood. The chain carries TRBV29-1 and TRBJ2-3, with 12 bases that match TRBD2. This TCR was recovered from a human donor in a cohort sampled during active COVID-19. In nucleotides, the CDR3 is TGCAGCGTTGATCGGACTAGCGGGGGCACAGATACGCAGTATTTT. Translation gives CSVDRTSGGTDTQYF.